This is a list of T cell receptor beta chains from one sample in a study of blood T cell repertoires in COVID-19. Using immunoSEQ multiplex PCR, the repertoire was profiled, and TCRdb retains in-frame clones only, with some absent. There are approximately 260,000 clones in the sample; roughly four fifths occur only once, and roughly 3.6% lies in the top ten. Input material: PBMCs or T cells enriched from blood (not recorded which). These receptor sequences come from a man aged 45-60 years who had recovered from COVID-19. The CDR3 runs from the conserved cysteine through the conserved F or W. D genes are given only for firm matches. Clone size, where shown, is once, few, many, or a class for clones that have expanded.

d_call	clone_size	v_call	j_call	cdr3_nt	cdr3_aa
TRBD2	once	TRBV25-1	TRBJ2-7	TGTGCCAGCAACCAGAGGAGCGGGAGCCCCTACGAGCAGTACTTC	CASNQRSGSPYEQYF
TRBD2	.	TRBV27	TRBJ2-1	TGTGCCAGCAGTTCTCTGACTAGCGGGAGCATCAATGAGCAGTTCTTC	CASSSLTSGSINEQFF
.	.	TRBV15	TRBJ1-5	TGTGCCACCAGCAGAGCAGGGCCAGGGAATCAGCCCCAGCATTTT	CATSRAGPGNQPQHF
.	.	TRBV11-3	TRBJ2-2	TGTGCCAGCAGCCCATCCGACAGGACCGGGGAGCTGTTTTTT	CASSPSDRTGELFF
TRBD2	.	TRBV7-2	TRBJ2-3	TGTGCCAGCCGATATTCCGGGACTAGGAGGGATACGCAGTATTTT	CASRYSGTRRDTQYF
TRBD2	once	TRBV12-5	TRBJ2-7	TGTGCTAGTGGTCCACCCTCTGTGGGGACTAGTACCTACGAGCAGTACTTC	CASGPPSVGTSTYEQYF
.	.	TRBV25-1	TRBJ2-1	TGTGCCAGCAGTGAGTCCCCGGTGGTTCGGAGTGAGCAGTTCTTC	CASSESPVVRSEQFF
TRBD1	.	TRBV11-1	TRBJ1-5	TGTGCCAGCAGCGCATCGGGACAGACGAATCAGCCCCAGCATTTT	CASSASGQTNQPQHF
.	.	TRBV9	TRBJ1-3	TGTGCCAGCAGCGTAGGGGGGCAGAGAGGAAACACCATATATTTT	CASSVGGQRGNTIYF
.	.	TRBV20-1	TRBJ2-7	TGCAGTGCTAAGGGGTTTTTTGAGCAGTACTTC	CSAKGFFEQYF
TRBD1	.	TRBV5-1	TRBJ2-5	TGCGCCAGCAGCATCGGACAGGGCAAAGAGACCCAGTACTTC	CASSIGQGKETQYF
TRBD1	.	TRBV11-2	TRBJ2-7	TGTGCCAGCAGCTTCGGACAGGGTACCGAGCAGTACTTC	CASSFGQGTEQYF
TRBD1	.	TRBV6-5	TRBJ1-2	TGTGCCAGCAGACAGGGGAACTACTATGGCTACACCTTC	CASRQGNYYGYTF
.	.	TRBV6-5	TRBJ2-3	TGTGCCAGCAGGCCTGCGGGCCTACCCAATACGCAGTATTTT	CASRPAGLPNTQYF
.	.	TRBV6-5	TRBJ2-1	TGTGCCAGCACGAGGGCCACCTACAATGAGCAGTTCTTC	CASTRATYNEQFF
.	.	TRBV30	TRBJ2-5	TGTGCCTGGACAGGGGAAGAGACCCAGTACTTC	CAWTGEETQYF
TRBD1	.	TRBV27	TRBJ1-2	TGTGCCAGCAGTTACCTTACAGGGGAAGATGGCTACACCTTC	CASSYLTGEDGYTF
TRBD2	.	TRBV3-1/TRBV3-2	TRBJ2-5	TGTGCCAGCAGCCAAGCAGGACTAGCGGGAAGCCAAGAGACCCAGTACTTC	CASSQAGLAGSQETQYF
TRBD1	.	TRBV5-8	TRBJ1-2	TGTGCCAGCAGCCTGACCGGGACAGGGAGCGTCTATGGCTACACCTTC	CASSLTGTGSVYGYTF
.	.	TRBV9	TRBJ2-7	TGTGCCAGCAGCGTAGCGGGCGGGGGCACCTCCTACGAGCAGTACTTC	CASSVAGGGTSYEQYF
TRBD2	few	TRBV28	TRBJ2-7	TGTGCCAGCAGTTCCCTAGACCTAGCGGGCCCTCGGCACGAGCAGTACTTC	CASSSLDLAGPRHEQYF
.	.	TRBV10-1	TRBJ1-1	TGCGCCAGCAGTGAACAGGCGAACACTGAAGCTTTCTTT	CASSEQANTEAFF
.	.	TRBV3-1/TRBV3-2	TRBJ2-5	TGTGCCAGCAGCCAAAGGGGAACGGAGACCCAGTACTTC	CASSQRGTETQYF
.	.	TRBV19	TRBJ1-2	TGTGCCAGTAGAACCGAAGGGGTCCTCAAGGGCTACACCTTC	CASRTEGVLKGYTF
.	.	TRBV4-2	TRBJ2-1	TGTGCCAGCAGTACGAAAAGGAGGAAATCAGACAATGAGCAGTTCTTC	CASSTKRRKSDNEQFF
.	.	TRBV19	TRBJ1-4	TGTGCCAGTAGTATTACGCAGGGCGATGAAAAACTGTTTTTT	CASSITQGDEKLFF
TRBD1	.	TRBV30	TRBJ1-1	TGTGCCTGGAACATCAGGGGGGACACTGAAGCTTTCTTT	CAWNIRGDTEAFF
.	.	TRBV23-1	TRBJ1-1	TGCGCCAGCAGTCAGGCGGGACTGCCTGAAGCTTTCTTT	CASSQAGLPEAFF
TRBD2	.	TRBV3-1/TRBV3-2	TRBJ2-1	TGTGCCAGCAGCCGACTTAAAGCGGGAGGCCACAATGAGCAGTTCTTC	CASSRLKAGGHNEQFF
TRBD1	few	TRBV29-1	TRBJ1-1	TGCAGCGTACGGACAGGGGAAAGATCGAACACTGAAGCTTTCTTT	CSVRTGERSNTEAFF
.	.	TRBV6-5	TRBJ1-3	TGTGCCAGCAGTTACTCGAGAGAAACTGGAAACACCATATATTTT	CASSYSRETGNTIYF
TRBD1	.	TRBV5-1	TRBJ2-1	TGCGCCAGCAGCCTGACAGGGGGACCCTACAATGAGCAGTTCTTC	CASSLTGGPYNEQFF
.	.	TRBV2	TRBJ1-5	TGTGCCAGCAGGTTCGGGACAAACAATCAGCCCCAGCATTTT	CASRFGTNNQPQHF
.	.	TRBV29-1	TRBJ2-7	TGCAGCGTTGGGCATACCTACGAGCAGTACTTC	CSVGHTYEQYF
TRBD1	.	TRBV18	TRBJ1-4	TGTGCCAGCTCGCCGACAGGGGGCGGTGGTAATGAAAAACTGTTTTTT	CASSPTGGGGNEKLFF
.	.	TRBV7-9	TRBJ1-1	TGTGCCAGCAGCTCCCAGGGGAGAAGCACTGAAGCTTTCTTT	CASSSQGRSTEAFF
.	.	TRBV29-1	TRBJ1-5	TGCAGCGTTGCAGGGACTCAAGGTCAGCCCCAGCATTTT	CSVAGTQGQPQHF
.	.	TRBV10-2	TRBJ2-1	TGCGCCAGCAGTGAGGGAGGCGAGCAGTTCTTC	CASSEGGEQFF
.	.	TRBV3-1/TRBV3-2	TRBJ1-4	TGTGCCAGCAGCCATCGCACAGGGCCCAACGAAAAACTGTTTTTT	CASSHRTGPNEKLFF
.	few	TRBV4-3	TRBJ2-6	TGCGCCAGCAGCCAAGAGGAGGGGCGGGTCCTGACTTTC	CASSQEEGRVLTF
.	.	TRBV7-2	TRBJ2-2	TGTGCCAGCAGCTTAGAGTGGTTGAGTCCCGGGGAGCTGTTTTTT	CASSLEWLSPGELFF
.	.	TRBV6-6	TRBJ1-1	TGTGCCAGCACCTACCCAACACAAGTGGGCAATTCGGACTCGACTTTCAACACTGAAGCTTTCTTT	CASTYPTQVGNSDSTFNTEAFF
TRBD1	.	TRBV6-1	TRBJ1-5	TGTGCCAGCAGTGACAGGGGGCTTCAGCCCCAGCATTTT	CASSDRGLQPQHF
.	.	TRBV10-1	TRBJ2-1	TGCGCCAGCAGCCCGACAGTCGTCGGCGAGCAGTTCTTC	CASSPTVVGEQFF
TRBD1	.	TRBV5-4	TRBJ1-1	TGTGCCAGCAGCTTCCAGGGGGTCCAAGGAGAAGCTTTCTTT	CASSFQGVQGEAFF
TRBD1	many	TRBV28	TRBJ1-6	TGTGCCAGCAGCCGGGGAAGGGCAGGGGGTTCACCCCTCCACTTT	CASSRGRAGGSPLHF